One sample yielded the 10 T cell receptor beta chains listed below, sequenced in a study of T cell changes during pregnancy in multiple sclerosis. Sequencing was performed with immunoSEQ multiplex PCR; in TCRdb, only in-frame clones are kept and a portion is missing. The repertoire holds roughly 48,000 clones, about 92% seen once, with 0.7% to 1% in the top ten. Sequenced here: CD4+ T cells from peripheral blood mononuclear cells, sampled in the second trimester of pregnancy. The receptors were sampled from a female donor in good health, enrolled as a control in a pregnancy study.

In nucleotides, the CDR3 is TGTGCCAGCAGTTTTCTCGGGACTAGCCGAGAGACCCAGTACTTC. Amino acids: CASSFLGTSRETQYF. This chain joins TRBV28 and TRBJ2-5, with 9 bases aligning to TRBD2. CDR3 length: 15 amino acids. V lost 3 bases, J lost 4 bases, and 6 bases stayed unmatched. Germline CDR1 reads MDHEN; CDR2 reads SYDVKM.

The J gene is TRBJ2-2, the V gene TRBV5-5; 8 bases map to TRBD1. Losses at the gene ends were 2 bases for V and 8 bases for J; bases not matched to a gene: 5. Germline loops: CDR1 SGHKS, CDR2 YYEKEE (reference sequence). This CDR3 spans 14 amino acids. The CDR3 nucleotides are TGTGCCAGCAGCTTTTGGACAGGGACTGGGGAGCTGTTTTTT. Amino acids: CASSFWTGTGELFF.

The rearrangement uses TRBV4-1 and TRBJ2-1; D gene uncertain. The V gene's germline CDR1 is MGHRA and CDR2 YSYEKL. V was shortened by 1 base and J by 8 bases, with 15 bases between the two germline ends. The CDR3 extends over 15 amino acids. The CDR3 DNA reads as TGCGCCAGCAGCCAAGTGTTGGGTAATGAGGATGAGCAGTTCTTC. Translating it yields CASSQVLGNEDEQFF.

V usage is TRBV4-1 and J usage is TRBJ2-6; no reliable D call. The V gene lost 1 base and the J gene lost 3 bases, with 7 bases spanning the gap. The CDR3 has 15 amino acids. Per germline, CDR1 MGHRA and CDR2 YSYEKL. CDR3 protein: CASSQGLVGANVLTF. The CDR3 DNA reads as TGCGCCAGCAGCCAAGGGTTAGTTGGGGCCAACGTCCTGACTTTC.

The J gene is TRBJ1-4, the V gene TRBV19; TRBD1 might be the D (5 bases). The germline V gene has CDR1 LNHDA and CDR2 SQIVND (reference sequence). This CDR3 has 14 amino acids. V gave up 5 bases and J gave up 7 bases, with 14 bases separating them. CDR3 in amino acids: CASSFGGGGEKLFF. CDR3 DNA: TGTGCCAGTAGTTTCGGCGGGGGGGGTGAAAAACTGTTTTTT.

The genes are TRBV4-2 and TRBJ2-1; 8 bases match TRBD2. The CDR3 is made up of 17 amino acids. Trimming took 4 bases from V and 5 from J; bases not matched to a gene: 13. The V gene's germline CDR1 is LGHNA and CDR2 YNFKEQ. The DNA of the CDR3 is TGTGCCAGCAGCCTTCTACCGGGACTAGGGTATAACAATGAGCAGTTCTTC. This sequence encodes CASSLLPGLGYNNEQFF.

The rearrangement uses TRBV2 and TRBJ1-4; tentative D call: TRBD1 (5 bases). CDR3 length: 15 amino acids. The germline V and J ends were trimmed by 4 bases and 4 bases, with 13 bases remaining between them. Per the germline V gene, CDR1 is SNHLY and CDR2 is FYNNEI. The CDR3 protein is CASSGRGSYNEKLFF. The CDR3 DNA follows: TGTGCCAGCAGTGGGAGGGGCAGCTATAATGAAAAACTGTTTTTT.

This CDR3 is CASSLLDRLYNSPLHF. The CDR3 coding sequence is TGTGCCAGCAGTTTGTTGGACAGACTCTATAATTCACCCCTCCACTTT. The chain has TRBV28 and TRBJ1-6; D possibly corresponds to TRBD1 (6 bases). Germline CDR1 MDHEN, CDR2 SYDVKM. This CDR3 comprises 16 residues. V lost 3 bases to trimming and J lost 3 bases, with 12 bases between them.

The rearrangement links TRBV2 to TRBJ2-7; perhaps TRBD1 as D (5 bases). This CDR3 region has 15 residues. The V gene's germline CDR1 is SNHLY and CDR2 FYNNEI. Trimming pared 5 bases from V and 4 bases from J, leaving 18 bases between. The DNA of the CDR3 is TGTGCCAGCAGTAAGGACACTCTCCTTTTTTACGAGCAGTACTTC. Translating it yields CASSKDTLLFYEQYF.

The genes are TRBV5-4 and TRBJ2-2, with 7 bases that match TRBD2. The CDR3 has 16 amino acids. V trimming: 4 bases; J trimming: 6 bases; junction bases outside the gene matches: 12. The germline V gene encodes CDR1 SGHNT and CDR2 YYREEE (reference sequence). CDR3 bases: TGTGCCAGCAGCCCCCGACTAGCCCAAGGGCCCGGGGAGCTGTTTTTT. This encodes CASSPRLAQGPGELFF.